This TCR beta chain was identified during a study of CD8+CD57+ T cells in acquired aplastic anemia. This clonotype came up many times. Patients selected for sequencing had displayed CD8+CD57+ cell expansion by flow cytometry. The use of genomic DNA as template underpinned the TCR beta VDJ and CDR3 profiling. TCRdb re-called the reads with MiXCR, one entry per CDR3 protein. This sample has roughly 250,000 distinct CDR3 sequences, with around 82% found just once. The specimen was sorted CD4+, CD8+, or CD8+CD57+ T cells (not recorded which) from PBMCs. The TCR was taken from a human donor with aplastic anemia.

CDR3 region: CASSHHLADQETQYF. The CDR3 coding sequence is TGTGCCAGCAGCCATCACCTAGCGGACCAAGAGACCCAGTACTTC. The chain joins TRBV4-2 to TRBJ2-5; 7 bases agree with TRBD2. CDR1 LGHNA and CDR2 YNFKEQ come from the germline V gene. There are 15 residues in the CDR3. The ends lost 3 bases at V and 0 bases at J; junction bases unmatched: 4.